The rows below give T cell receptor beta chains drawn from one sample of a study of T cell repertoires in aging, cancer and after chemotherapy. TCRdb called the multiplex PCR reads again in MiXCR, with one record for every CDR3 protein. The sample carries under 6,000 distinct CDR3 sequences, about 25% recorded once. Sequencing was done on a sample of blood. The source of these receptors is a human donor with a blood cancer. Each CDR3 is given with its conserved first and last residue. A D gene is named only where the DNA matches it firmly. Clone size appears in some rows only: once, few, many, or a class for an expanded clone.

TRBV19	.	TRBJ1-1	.	TGTGCCAGTAGTCCCTTGGGGGGGGGGAACACTGAAGCTTTCTTT	CASSPLGGGNTEAFF
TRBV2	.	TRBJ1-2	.	TGTGCCAGCAGTGAACAGGGGAACTATGGCTACACCTTC	CASSEQGNYGYTF
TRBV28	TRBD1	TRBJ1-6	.	TGTGCCAGCAGTTCCCCGGGACAGAATAATTCACCCCTCCACTTT	CASSSPGQNNSPLHF
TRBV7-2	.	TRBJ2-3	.	TGTGCCAGCAGCCGATCTTCTGCCCCCGGGGCAGATACGCAGTATTTT	CASSRSSAPGADTQYF
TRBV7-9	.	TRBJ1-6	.	TGTGCCAGCAGCATCCCCCCATCAGGGAGGAATTCACCCCTCCACTTT	CASSIPPSGRNSPLHF
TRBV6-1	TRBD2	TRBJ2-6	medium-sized	TGTGCCAGCAGTCCGGGACTAGCGGGGGCCCGATTTAAGGCTGGGGCCAACGTCCTGACTTTC	CASSPGLAGARFKAGANVLTF
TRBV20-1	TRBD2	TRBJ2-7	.	TGCAGTGCTAGACTCGGGACTAGCGGAGAGGACGAGCAGTACTTC	CSARLGTSGEDEQYF
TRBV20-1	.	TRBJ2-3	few	TGCAGTGCTAGTTTCTTAGGGACTGCCGGAGATACGCAGTATTTT	CSASFLGTAGDTQYF
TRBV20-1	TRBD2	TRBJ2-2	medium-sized	TGCAGTGCTAGGACTAGCGGGAGCGGGACCGGGGAGCTGTTTTTT	CSARTSGSGTGELFF
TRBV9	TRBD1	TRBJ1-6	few	TGTGCCAGCAGCTCCAACGACAGGGGGGGTTCACCCCTCCACTTT	CASSSNDRGGSPLHF
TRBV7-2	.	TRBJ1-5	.	TGTGCCAGCAGCTTTTGGGCGGTTAGCAATCAGCCCCAGCATTTT	CASSFWAVSNQPQHF
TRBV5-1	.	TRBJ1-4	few	TGCGCCAGCAGCTTGGGATTGAATGAAAAACTGTTTTTT	CASSLGLNEKLFF
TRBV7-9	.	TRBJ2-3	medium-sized	TGTGCCAGCAGCTTTTACACAGGGCTGGGCGCAGATACGCAGTATTTT	CASSFYTGLGADTQYF
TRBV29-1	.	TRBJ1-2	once	TGCAGCGTGGCAGAATGGGCCAAGAACTATGGCTACACCTTC	CSVAEWAKNYGYTF
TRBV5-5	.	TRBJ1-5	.	TGTGCCAGCAGCGACTCGCGGAGAGGTCAGCCCCAGCATTTT	CASSDSRRGQPQHF
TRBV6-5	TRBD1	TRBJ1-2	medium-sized	TGTGCCAGCACCAACAGGGGGGCCGGGTCTATGGGCTACACCTTC	CASTNRGAGSMGYTF
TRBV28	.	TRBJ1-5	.	TGTGCCAGCAGTTTACAACTGCGGACCCAGCATTTT	CASSLQLRTQHF
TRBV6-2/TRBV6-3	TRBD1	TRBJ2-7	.	TGTGCCAGCAGGGACGTGAGGACAGGGTCCTACGAGCAGTACTTC	CASRDVRTGSYEQYF
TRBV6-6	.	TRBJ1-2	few	TGTGCCAGCAGTTACTCCCAGGACTTTGAGGCTTATGGCTACACCTTC	CASSYSQDFEAYGYTF
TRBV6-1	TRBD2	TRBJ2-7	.	TGTGCCAGCAGTGGATCGGGCGGGGGGGCCTTCGAGCAGTACTTC	CASSGSGGGAFEQYF
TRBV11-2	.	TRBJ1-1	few	TGTGCCAGCAGCTTGCCCCGGGAGAAGAACACTGAAGCTTTCTTT	CASSLPREKNTEAFF
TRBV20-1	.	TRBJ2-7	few	TGCAGTGCTAACGACGGAACCTACGAGCAGTACTTC	CSANDGTYEQYF
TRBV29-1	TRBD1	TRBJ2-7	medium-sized	TGCAGCGTTGCCCGGGACAGCTACGAGCAGTACTTC	CSVARDSYEQYF
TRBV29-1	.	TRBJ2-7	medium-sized	TGCAGCGTCCAGGTCCCCACCCACGAGCAGTACTTC	CSVQVPTHEQYF
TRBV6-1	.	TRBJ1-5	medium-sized	TGTGCCAGCAGTGACTGGGCGTCGCAGCCCCAGCATTTT	CASSDWASQPQHF
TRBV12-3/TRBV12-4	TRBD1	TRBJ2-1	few	TGTGCCAGCAGTCCACCAGGGGGTTACAATGAGCAGTTCTTC	CASSPPGGYNEQFF
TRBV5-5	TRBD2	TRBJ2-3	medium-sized	TGTGCCAGCAGCCTACCCCCTAGCGGGGGATCAGATACGCAGTATTTT	CASSLPPSGGSDTQYF
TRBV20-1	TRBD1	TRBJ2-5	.	TGCAGTGCTAACAGGGGTCTAGGAGAGACCCAGTACTTC	CSANRGLGETQYF
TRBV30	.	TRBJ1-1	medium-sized	TGTGCCTGGAGTCGGGGGGGACCTGAAGCTTTCTTT	CAWSRGGPEAFF
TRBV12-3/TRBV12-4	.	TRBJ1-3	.	TGTGCCAGCAGTTCTTCCCGGACTGGCGACACCATATATTTT	CASSSSRTGDTIYF
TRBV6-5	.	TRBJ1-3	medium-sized	TGTGCCAGCAGTTACGGGGCATTCTCTGGAAACACCATATATTTT	CASSYGAFSGNTIYF
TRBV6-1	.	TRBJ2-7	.	TGTGCCAGCAGTGAATTAAACGGGCCATCTTACGAGCAGTACTTC	CASSELNGPSYEQYF
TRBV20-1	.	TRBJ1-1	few	TGCAGTGGCCGCCTCATGAACACTGAAGCTTTCTTT	CSGRLMNTEAFF
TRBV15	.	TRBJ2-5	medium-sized	TGTGCCACCAGCAGAGATCTCGGCCTGTTGGAGACCCAGTACTTC	CATSRDLGLLETQYF
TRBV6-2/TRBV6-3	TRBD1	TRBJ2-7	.	TGTGCCAGCAGGGACGTGAGGACAGGGTTTCACGAGCAGTACTTC	CASRDVRTGFHEQYF